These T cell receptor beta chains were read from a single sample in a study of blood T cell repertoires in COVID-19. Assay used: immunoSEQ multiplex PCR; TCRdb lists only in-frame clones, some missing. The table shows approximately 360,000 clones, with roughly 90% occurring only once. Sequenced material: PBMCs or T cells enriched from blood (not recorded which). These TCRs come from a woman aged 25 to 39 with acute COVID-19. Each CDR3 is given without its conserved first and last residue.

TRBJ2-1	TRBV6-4	ASRLSGGTHEQF
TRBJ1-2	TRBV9	ASSTRGLGYT
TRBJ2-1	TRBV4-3	ASSLLGTSPYNEQF
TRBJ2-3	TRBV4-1	ASSQEGGQGALLDTQY
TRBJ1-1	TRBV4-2	ASSQVWRGSTEAF
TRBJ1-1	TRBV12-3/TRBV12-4	ATRDRAEAF
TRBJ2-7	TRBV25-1	ASRQGLREQY
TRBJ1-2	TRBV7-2	ASRSQLQANYGYT
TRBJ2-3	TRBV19	ASSQFALARTDTQY
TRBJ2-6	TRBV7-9	ASSWDRATYSGANVLT
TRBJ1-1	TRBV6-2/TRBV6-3	ASSYTYRSDTEAF
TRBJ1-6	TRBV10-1	ASSEHRDRGSPLH
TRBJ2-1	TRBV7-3	ASSFGSGFYNEQF
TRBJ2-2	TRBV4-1	ASSQPTAPRANTGELF
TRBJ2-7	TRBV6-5	ASKSSGGSSYEQY
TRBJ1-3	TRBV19	ASSYGGQEHSGNTIY
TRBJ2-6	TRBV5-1	ASSLSGANVLT
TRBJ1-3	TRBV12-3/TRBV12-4	ASGASSGNTIY
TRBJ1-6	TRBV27	ASSSHTRPGQGTQSPLH
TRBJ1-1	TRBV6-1	ASSEYRGRGNTEAF
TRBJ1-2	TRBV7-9	ASSSLDSYGYT
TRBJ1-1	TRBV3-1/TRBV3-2	ASSDRVGTEAF